The clone carrying this TCR beta chain came up a few times. Antigen: not known. The missing CDR3 end, 3 residues past where the read stops, is filled in from the germline J gene. The CDR3 spans 13 residues. The germline V gene encodes CDR1 KGHSH and CDR2 LQKENI. The ends were cut back, 3 bases at V and 0 bases at J, with 3 bases in the middle. The sample originates from a study of T cell clonality in common variable immunodeficiency. The protocol was immunoSEQ multiplex PCR, while the TCRdb copy is restricted to in-frame clones and leaves out a portion. The counts give 30,000 to 35,000 clones, none of them seen only once; 6.5% to 8% is held by the top ten. Broader study findings: Common variable immunodeficiency TCR beta sequences reportedly had fewer deletions and N-nucleotide insertions.

Sequenced input: peripheral blood mononuclear cells. This chain connects TRBV18 to TRBJ1-3; no firm D call. The receptor's source is a human donor with common variable immunodeficiency. Partial CDR3 DNA: TGTGCCAGCTCACCTAACTCTGGAAACACC. It is translated as CASSPNSGNT. The whole CDR3 protein reads CASSPNSGNTIYF.